The 24 T cell receptor beta chains listed next were all sequenced from one sample in a study of vaccination and CD4 T cells after COVID-19. The assay that was used to sequence DNA from cultured CD4+ T cells was the Oncomine TCR Beta short-read assay. TCRdb independently ran MiXCR on the PCR reads; one entry per CDR3 protein. This sample yields fewer than 20,000 distinct CDR3 sequences, of which 35% to 50% are seen a single time; 7.2% belongs to the top ten. Treatment in this sample: approximately nine-day PBMC culture with coronavirus spike peptide pools or control peptides (ViraFEST assay). These receptors lack a known antigen. Sequencing was performed on CD4+ T cells from blood, cultured in vitro, taken after SARS-CoV-2 vaccination. These receptors were taken from a human donor who had recovered from COVID-19.

The chain links TRBV19 to TRBJ2-3; the D gene could be TRBD1 or TRBD2 (6 bases each). Germline V lookup: CDR1 LNHDA, CDR2 SQIVND (reference sequence). This CDR3 is built from 17 residues. V was trimmed by 5 bases and J by 6 bases, leaving 24 bases between them. CDR3 sequence (DNA): TGTGCCAGTAGTCACTCCGTTGGGGGGCAGGTGGGGGATACGCAGTATTTT. It yields the protein CASSHSVGGQVGDTQYF.

The rearrangement links TRBV12-3 or TRBV12-4 to TRBJ2-1; no reliable D call. The V gene lost 6 bases and the J gene lost 8 bases, with 17 bases spanning the gap. CDR3 size: 14 residues. This CDR3 is CASRVFRNSDEQFF. CDR3 in DNA: TGTGCCAGCAGAGTCTTTAGGAACTCCGATGAGCAGTTCTTC.

This clonotype has more than one count but fewer than ten. V gene TRBV6-2 or TRBV6-3 combines with J gene TRBJ1-1, with a tentative D call TRBD1 (6 bases). Trimming took off 6 bases at V and 6 bases at J, with 14 bases between the two ends. Germline values: CDR1 MNHEY, CDR2 SVGEGT. CDR3 length: 13 amino acids. The CDR3 DNA sequence: TGTGCCAGCAGGTCCTCCACAGGGTCTGAAGCTTTCTTT. Translated: CASRSSTGSEAFF.

This chain joins TRBV2 and TRBJ2-2; the match to TRBD2 covers 10 bases. With 7 bases clipped from V and 4 bases from J, the junction kept 3 bases outside the gene matches. Per germline, CDR1 SNHLY and CDR2 FYNNEI. This CDR3 region has 14 residues. The CDR3 DNA follows: TGTGCCAGCATGGCTAGCGGGGGCACCGGGGAGCTGTTTTTT. It yields the protein CASMASGGTGELFF.

This clonotype was seen a handful of times. V gene TRBV11-3 combines with J gene TRBJ2-5; TRBD2 matches 9 bases. V gave up 5 bases and J gave up 2 bases; unmatched junction bases: 6. The germline CDR1 and CDR2 sequences are SGHNT and YENEEA. The CDR3 is made up of 15 amino acids. The CDR3 loop reads CASSIGTSPQETQYF. The CDR3 DNA sequence: TGTGCCAGCAGCATCGGGACTAGCCCACAAGAGACCCAGTACTTC.

The chain joins TRBV19 to TRBJ1-1, with D possibly matching TRBD1 (5 bases). Germline loops: CDR1 LNHDA, CDR2 SQIVND (reference sequence). Between the trimmed V and J ends, which lost 6 bases and 7 bases, there was a span of 15 bases. The CDR3 is made up of 13 amino acids. CDR3 loop: CASSWASGGEAFF. CDR3 sequence (DNA): TGTGCCAGTAGCTGGGCCTCGGGGGGTGAAGCTTTCTTT.

The rearrangement links TRBV6-1 to TRBJ1-2, with no clear D. The germline V gene encodes CDR1 MNHNS and CDR2 SASEGT. Trimming took 6 bases from V and 1 from J, leaving 12 bases between them. This CDR3 has 14 amino acids. CDR3 region: CASREPGFNYGYTF. The CDR3 coding sequence is TGTGCCAGCAGAGAACCGGGGTTTAACTATGGCTACACCTTC.

The CDR3 protein is CSASPGVGGYTF. CDR3 DNA sequence: TGCAGTGCTAGTCCGGGGGTGGGCGGCTACACCTTC. The chain joins TRBV20-1 to TRBJ1-2; D possibly corresponds to TRBD1 (5 bases). V was cut by 3 bases and J by 8 bases, with 13 bases left in between. From germline, CDR1 is DFQATT and CDR2 SNEGSKA (reference sequence). The CDR3 is 12 residues long.

This clonotype was picked up a small number of times. The chain has TRBV20-1 and TRBJ1-1; D remains unclear. V lost 4 bases and J 8 bases, leaving 11 bases between the germline ends. This CDR3 contains 11 residues. In germline, CDR1 is DFQATT, CDR2 SNEGSKA (reference sequence). DNA of the CDR3: TGCAGTGCTACAACGCGGTTCGAAGCTTTCTTT. Translating gives CSATTRFEAFF.

Sample share makes this clonotype medium-sized. The J gene is TRBJ1-6, the V gene TRBV6-1; 8 nucleotides line up with TRBD1. Germline trimming cut 6 bases from V and 6 bases from J; bases unmatched to any gene: 4. The CDR3 covers 14 residues. CDR1 is MNHNS and CDR2 is SASEGT in the germline V gene. In nucleotides, the CDR3 is TGTGCCAGCAGAAAAGGACAGGGTAATTCACCCCTCCACTTT. Its translation: CASRKGQGNSPLHF.

This chain joins TRBV2 and TRBJ2-5; a weak D match, TRBD1 (6 bases). Trimming took 5 bases from V and 2 from J, leaving 15 bases between them. The CDR3 runs to 15 residues. Per germline, CDR1 SNHLY and CDR2 FYNNEI. This CDR3 is CASSSQQGRQETQYF. The CDR3 nucleotides read TGTGCCAGCAGTTCGCAACAGGGAAGGCAAGAGACCCAGTACTTC.

The chain couples TRBV12-3 or TRBV12-4 to TRBJ1-2; 9 bases map to TRBD1. Trimming took 5 bases from V and 7 from J; bases not matched to a gene: 2. The CDR3 is made up of 12 amino acids. The CDR3 protein is CASSEQGAGYTF. CDR3 in DNA: TGTGCCAGCAGTGAACAGGGGGCTGGCTACACCTTC.

This sequence joins TRBV5-4 and TRBJ2-3; D perhaps matches TRBD1 (5 bases). This CDR3 contains 13 residues. The germline V gene encodes CDR1 SGHNT and CDR2 YYREEE (reference sequence). Trimming removed 1 base from V and 6 bases from J, with 9 bases in between. As DNA, the CDR3 is TGTGCCAGCAGCTTGCAAGGGGCGGATACGCAGTATTTT. Its translation: CASSLQGADTQYF.

This chain uses TRBV11-2 with TRBJ2-7; tentatively, D is TRBD2 (6 bases). The CDR3 is made up of 15 amino acids. Deletions cut 2 bases from V and 2 bases from J, with 13 bases between. Germline CDR1 SGHAT, CDR2 FQNNGV. The CDR3 sequence: CASSLPGLGTYEQYF. In DNA, the CDR3 is TGTGCCAGCAGCTTACCGGGACTGGGGACCTACGAGCAGTACTTC. The variable domain in full, with the rest retrieved from reference TRBV11-2 and TRBJ2-7, is EAGVAQSPRYKIIEKRQSVAFWCNPISGHATLYWYQQILGQGPKLLIQFQNNGVVDDSQLPKDRFSAERLKGVDSTLKIQPAKLEDSAVYLCASSLPGLGTYEQYFGPGTRLTVT.

The rearrangement links TRBV20-1 to TRBJ2-5; D unresolved. V lost 5 bases and J 3 bases, leaving 19 bases between the germline ends. This CDR3 comprises 15 residues. Germline V gene sequence: CDR1 DFQATT, CDR2 SNEGSKA (reference sequence). Written as DNA, the CDR3 is TGCAGTGCTTCCCCCTTACGGAGCCCGAAAGAGACCCAGTACTTC. The encoded protein is CSASPLRSPKETQYF.

The rearrangement joins TRBV10-1 to TRBJ2-7, with D possibly being TRBD1 or TRBD2 (5 bases each). The V and J ends lost 0 bases and 7 bases respectively, with 19 bases between them. Germline V gives CDR1 WNHNN, CDR2 SYGVQD (reference sequence). This CDR3 comprises 16 residues. The CDR3 DNA follows: TGCGCCAGCAGTGAGTCGGCCCGGGGCCCACCTATTGAGCAGTACTTC. It yields the protein CASSESARGPPIEQYF.

This chain uses TRBV7-9 with TRBJ1-2; no clear D gene. There are 14 residues in the CDR3. Trimming took off 0 bases at V and 8 bases at J, with 13 bases between the two ends. Looked up from germline, CDR1 is SEHNR and CDR2 is FQNEAQ (reference sequence). The CDR3 reads CASSLAAGSSGYTF. The CDR3 DNA sequence: TGTGCCAGCAGCTTAGCGGCGGGGTCGAGCGGCTACACCTTC.

CDR3 in DNA: TGCAGTGCTAGAGATGAGGTACTAGAGACCCAGTACTTC. As protein: CSARDEVLETQYF. The chain combines TRBV20-1 with TRBJ2-5; D call uncertain. Germline V gene sequence: CDR1 DFQATT, CDR2 SNEGSKA (reference sequence). The CDR3 runs 13 residues. The V end lost 0 bases, the J end lost 4 bases, and 9 bases lay between the germline ends.

The chain recombines TRBV11-3 with TRBJ2-3; 7 nucleotides agree with TRBD2. This CDR3 comprises 15 residues. Losses at the gene ends were 3 bases for V and 5 bases for J; bases not matched to a gene: 8. CDR1 and CDR2 from the germline V gene are SGHNT and YENEEA. CDR3 in amino acids: CASSFGGVQGDTQYF. The CDR3 DNA follows: TGTGCCAGCAGCTTTGGGGGGGTTCAAGGAGATACGCAGTATTTT.

The chain links TRBV4-3 to TRBJ2-2, with 14 bases that match TRBD2. CDR3 length equals 16 residues. The trim removed 5 bases at V and 5 bases at J, leaving 4 bases unmatched. From germline, CDR1 is LGHNA and CDR2 YSLEER. CDR3 in amino acids: CASSARTSGGTGELFF. The CDR3 DNA reads TGCGCCAGCAGCGCGCGGACTAGCGGGGGGACCGGGGAGCTGTTTTTT.

This chain joins TRBV19 and TRBJ1-2, with a tentative D call TRBD1 (5 bases). V was cut by 7 bases and J by 8 bases, with 14 bases left in between. Germline V gene sequence: CDR1 LNHDA, CDR2 SQIVND (reference sequence). The CDR3 consists of 12 residues. In DNA form, the CDR3 reads TGTGCCAGTACCACGGGAAGGGACGGCTACACCTTC. Protein sequence: CASTTGRDGYTF.

The rearrangement uses TRBV6-2 or TRBV6-3 and TRBJ1-2; D is unclear. This CDR3 contains 15 residues. Germline loops: CDR1 MNHEY, CDR2 SVGEGT. V lost 2 bases and J lost 4, with 14 bases in between. CDR3 residues: CASSYPLSAVYGYTF. As DNA, the CDR3 is TGTGCCAGCAGTTACCCCCTCTCAGCGGTCTATGGCTACACCTTC.

This clonotype turned up a few times. The chain uses TRBV7-9 and TRBJ2-3; D possibly corresponds to TRBD1 (5 bases). This CDR3 spans 15 amino acids. The V gene lost 3 bases and the J gene lost 2 bases, with 12 bases spanning the gap. Germline CDR1 SEHNR, CDR2 FQNEAQ (reference sequence). The CDR3 is CASSLSRAVTDTQYF. The CDR3 bases are TGTGCCAGCAGCTTGAGCAGGGCCGTCACAGATACGCAGTATTTT.

The chain couples TRBV6-2 or TRBV6-3 to TRBJ1-1; D is perhaps TRBD1 (6 bases). The V gene's germline CDR1 is MNHEY and CDR2 SVGEGT. The CDR3 sequence is 14 residues long. Trimming took off 1 base at V and 7 bases at J, with 13 bases between the two ends. The CDR3 nucleotides are TGTGCCAGCAGTTACTTGGGGGCCATTGGTGAAGCTTTCTTT. Its protein is CASSYLGAIGEAFF.